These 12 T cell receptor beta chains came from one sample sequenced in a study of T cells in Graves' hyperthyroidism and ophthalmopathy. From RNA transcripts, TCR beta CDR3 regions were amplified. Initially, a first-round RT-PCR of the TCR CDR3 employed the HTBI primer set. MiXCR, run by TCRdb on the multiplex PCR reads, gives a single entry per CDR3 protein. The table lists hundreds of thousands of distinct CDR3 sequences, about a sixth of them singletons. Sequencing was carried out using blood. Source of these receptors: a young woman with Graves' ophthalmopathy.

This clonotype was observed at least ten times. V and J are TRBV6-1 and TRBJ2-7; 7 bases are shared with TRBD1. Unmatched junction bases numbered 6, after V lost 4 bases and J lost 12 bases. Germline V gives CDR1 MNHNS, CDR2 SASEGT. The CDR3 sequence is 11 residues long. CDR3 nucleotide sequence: TGTGCCAGCAGTGGACAGGGAAGTCTGTACTTC. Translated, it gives CASSGQGSLYF.

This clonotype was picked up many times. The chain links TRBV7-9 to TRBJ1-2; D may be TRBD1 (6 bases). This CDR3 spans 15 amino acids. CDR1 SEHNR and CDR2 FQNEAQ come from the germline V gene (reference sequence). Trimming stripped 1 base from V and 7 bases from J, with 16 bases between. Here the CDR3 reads CASSLDTGSDTGYTF. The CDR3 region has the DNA TGTGCCAGCAGCTTAGACACAGGGTCGGACACTGGCTACACCTTC.

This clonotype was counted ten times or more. The CDR3 here is CASRPSGTLNEQFF. CDR3 nucleotides: TGTGCCAGTCGACCTAGCGGGACCCTTAATGAGCAGTTCTTC. The chain links TRBV19 to TRBJ2-1, with 9 nucleotides matching TRBD2. The CDR3 is 14 residues long. CDR1 LNHDA and CDR2 SQIVND come from the germline V gene (reference sequence). Trimming removed 8 bases from V and 7 bases from J; junction bases left unmatched: 9.

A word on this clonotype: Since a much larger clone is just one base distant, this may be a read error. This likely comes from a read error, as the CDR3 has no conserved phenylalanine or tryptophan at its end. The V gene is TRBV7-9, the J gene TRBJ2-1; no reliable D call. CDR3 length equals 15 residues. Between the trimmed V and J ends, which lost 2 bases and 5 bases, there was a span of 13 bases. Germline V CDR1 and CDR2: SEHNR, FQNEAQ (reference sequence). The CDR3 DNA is TGTGCCAGCAGCTTATCAGCCGGCATCAACAATGAGCAGTTCCTC. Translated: CASSLSAGINNEQFL.

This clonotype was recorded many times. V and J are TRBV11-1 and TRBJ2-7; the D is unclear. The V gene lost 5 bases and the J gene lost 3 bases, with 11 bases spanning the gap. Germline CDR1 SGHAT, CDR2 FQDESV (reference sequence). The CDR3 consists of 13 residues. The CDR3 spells CASSTESGYEQYF. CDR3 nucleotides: TGTGCCAGCAGCACTGAGTCGGGCTACGAGCAGTACTTC.

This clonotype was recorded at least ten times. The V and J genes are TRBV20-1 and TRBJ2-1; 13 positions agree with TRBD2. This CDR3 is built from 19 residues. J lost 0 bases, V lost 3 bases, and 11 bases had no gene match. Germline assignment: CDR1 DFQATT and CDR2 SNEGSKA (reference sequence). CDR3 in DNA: TGCAGTGCTAGTAGCACGGGACTAGCGGGGTCGAGCTCCTACAATGAGCAGTTCTTC. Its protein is CSASSTGLAGSSSYNEQFF.

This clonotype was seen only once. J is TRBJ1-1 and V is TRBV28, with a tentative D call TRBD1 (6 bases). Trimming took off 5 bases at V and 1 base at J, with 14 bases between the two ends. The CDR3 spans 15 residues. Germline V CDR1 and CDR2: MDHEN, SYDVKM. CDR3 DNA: TGTGCCAGCAGTCCGTGGGGACACCCGAACACTGAAGCTTTCTTT. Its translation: CASSPWGHPNTEAFF.

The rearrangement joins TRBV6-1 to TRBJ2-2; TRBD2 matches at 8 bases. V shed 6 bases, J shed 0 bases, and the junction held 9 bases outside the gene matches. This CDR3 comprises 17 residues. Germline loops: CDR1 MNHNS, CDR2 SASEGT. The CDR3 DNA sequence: TGTGCCAGCAGACTAAGCACTAGCGGAGCGAACACCGGGGAGCTGTTTTTT. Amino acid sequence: CASRLSTSGANTGELFF.

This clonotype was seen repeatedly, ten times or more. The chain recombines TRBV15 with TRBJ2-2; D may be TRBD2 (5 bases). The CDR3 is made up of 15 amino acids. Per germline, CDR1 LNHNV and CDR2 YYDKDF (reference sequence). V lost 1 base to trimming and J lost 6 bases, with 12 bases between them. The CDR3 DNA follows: TGTGCCACCAGCAGAGTCGTTAGCGACGCCGGGGAGCTGTTTTTT. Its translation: CATSRVVSDAGELFF. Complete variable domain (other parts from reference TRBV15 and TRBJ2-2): DAMVIQNPRYQVTQFGKPVTLSCSQTLNHNVMYWYQQKSSQAPKLLFHYYDKDFNNEADTPDNFQSRRPNTSFCFLDIRSPGLGDTAMYLCATSRVVSDAGELFFGEGSRLTVL.

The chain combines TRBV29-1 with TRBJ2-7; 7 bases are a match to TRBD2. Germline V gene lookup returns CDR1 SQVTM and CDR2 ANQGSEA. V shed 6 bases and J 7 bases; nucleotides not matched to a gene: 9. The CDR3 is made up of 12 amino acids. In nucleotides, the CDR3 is TGCAGCGTAACTCGGGACGGGAGGGAGCAGTACTTC. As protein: CSVTRDGREQYF.

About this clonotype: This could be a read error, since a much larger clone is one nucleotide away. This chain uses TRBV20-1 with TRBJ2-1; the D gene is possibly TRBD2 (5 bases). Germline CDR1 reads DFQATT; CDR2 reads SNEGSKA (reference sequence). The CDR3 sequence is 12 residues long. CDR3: CGARWTYNEQFF. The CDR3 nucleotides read TGCGGTGCTAGATGGACTTACAATGAGCAGTTCTTC.

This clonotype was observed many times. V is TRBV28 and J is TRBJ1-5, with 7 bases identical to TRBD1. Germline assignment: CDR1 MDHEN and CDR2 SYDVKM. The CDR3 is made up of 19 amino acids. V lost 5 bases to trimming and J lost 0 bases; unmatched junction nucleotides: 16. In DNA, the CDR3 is TGTGCCAGCAGTCGTTTTTGGGACAGCCCATTCTATAGCAATCAGCCCCAGCATTTT. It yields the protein CASSRFWDSPFYSNQPQHF.